This TCR beta chain was identified in a study of memory CD4+ T cells and cytomegalovirus serostatus. Study information: Healthy Belgian adult donors included nine or ten CMV-positive and some 24 CMV-negative people.

Generated by immunoSEQ multiplex PCR, the TCRdb table keeps only in-frame clones and is missing some. The sample has some 95,000 clones; about 80% are singletons. Single viable CD3+CD4+CD8-CD45RO+ cells were sorted as the memory CD4+ T cells. V was clipped by 1 base and J by 2 bases, with 9 bases between them. CDR3 length: 14 residues. CDR1 and CDR2 from the germline V gene are GTSNPN and SVGIG (reference sequence). Material for sequencing was memory CD4+ T cells from blood. This receptor was taken from an adult in good health and CMV-seropositive. The chain combines TRBV30 with TRBJ1-3, with D unresolved. The CDR3 nucleotides are TGTGCCTGGAGTGAGGGCCAAGCTGGAAACACCATATATTTT. Translation gives CAWSEGQAGNTIYF. Full variable domain (missing parts from reference TRBV30 and TRBJ1-3): SQTIHQWPATLVQPVGSPLSLECTVEGTSNPNLYWYRQAAGRGLQLLFYSVGIGQISSEVPQNLSASRPQDRQFILSSKKLLLSDSGFYLCAWSEGQAGNTIYFGEGSWLTVV.